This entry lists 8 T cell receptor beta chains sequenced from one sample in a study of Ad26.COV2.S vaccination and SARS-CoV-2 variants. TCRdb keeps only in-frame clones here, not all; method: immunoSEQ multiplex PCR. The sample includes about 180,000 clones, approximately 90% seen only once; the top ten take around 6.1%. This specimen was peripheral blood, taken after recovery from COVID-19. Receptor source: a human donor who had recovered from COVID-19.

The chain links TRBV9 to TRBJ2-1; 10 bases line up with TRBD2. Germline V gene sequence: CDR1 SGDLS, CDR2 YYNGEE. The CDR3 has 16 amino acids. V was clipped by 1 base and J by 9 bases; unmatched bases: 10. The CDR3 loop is CASSVKASGSRGEQFF. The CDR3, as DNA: TGTGCCAGCAGCGTAAAAGCTAGCGGGAGTCGGGGTGAGCAGTTCTTC.

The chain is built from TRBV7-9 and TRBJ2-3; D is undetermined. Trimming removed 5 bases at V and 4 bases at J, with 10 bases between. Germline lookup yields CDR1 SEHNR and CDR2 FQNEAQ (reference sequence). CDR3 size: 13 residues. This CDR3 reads CASSAAPADTQYF. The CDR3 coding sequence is TGTGCCAGCAGCGCCGCGCCGGCAGATACGCAGTATTTT.

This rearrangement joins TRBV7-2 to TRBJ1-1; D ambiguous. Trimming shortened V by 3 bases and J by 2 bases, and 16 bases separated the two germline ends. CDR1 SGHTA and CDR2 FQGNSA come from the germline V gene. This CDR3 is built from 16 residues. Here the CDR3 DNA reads TGTGCCAGCAGCTTCTCTGGCCAGTATGGTAACACTGAAGCTTTCTTT. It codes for CASSFSGQYGNTEAFF. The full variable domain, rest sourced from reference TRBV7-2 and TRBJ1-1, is GAGVSQSPSNKVTEKGKDVELRCDPISGHTALYWYRQSLGQGLEFLIYFQGNSAPDKSGLPSDRFSAERTGGSVSTLTIQRTQQEDSAVYLCASSFSGQYGNTEAFFGQGTRLTVV.

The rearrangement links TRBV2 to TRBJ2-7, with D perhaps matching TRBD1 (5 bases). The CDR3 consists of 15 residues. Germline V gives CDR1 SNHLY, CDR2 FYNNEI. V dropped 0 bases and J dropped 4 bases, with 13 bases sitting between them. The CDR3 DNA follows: TGTGCCAGCAGTGAAGCTTCGACAGAGATATACGAGCAGTACTTC. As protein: CASSEASTEIYEQYF.

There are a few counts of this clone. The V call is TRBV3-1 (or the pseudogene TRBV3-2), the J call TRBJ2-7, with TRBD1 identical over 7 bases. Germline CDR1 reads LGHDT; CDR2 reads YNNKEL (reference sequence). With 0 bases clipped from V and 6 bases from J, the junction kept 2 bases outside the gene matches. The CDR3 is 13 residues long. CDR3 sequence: CASSQDDRAEQYF. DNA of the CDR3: TGTGCCAGCAGCCAAGATGACAGGGCCGAGCAGTACTTC.

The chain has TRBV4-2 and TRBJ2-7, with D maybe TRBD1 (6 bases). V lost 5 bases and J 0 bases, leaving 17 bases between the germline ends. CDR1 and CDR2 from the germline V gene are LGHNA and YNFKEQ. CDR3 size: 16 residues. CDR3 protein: CASSLSGTSISYEQYF. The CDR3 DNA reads TGTGCCAGCAGCTTAAGTGGGACATCAATCTCCTACGAGCAGTACTTC.

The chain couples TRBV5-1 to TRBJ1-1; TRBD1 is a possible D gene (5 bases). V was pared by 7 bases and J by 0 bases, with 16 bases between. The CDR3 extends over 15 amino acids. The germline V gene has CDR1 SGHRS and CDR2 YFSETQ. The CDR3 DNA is TGCGCCAGCGTCTTAGGAGACAGCTTGAACACTGAAGCTTTCTTT. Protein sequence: CASVLGDSLNTEAFF.

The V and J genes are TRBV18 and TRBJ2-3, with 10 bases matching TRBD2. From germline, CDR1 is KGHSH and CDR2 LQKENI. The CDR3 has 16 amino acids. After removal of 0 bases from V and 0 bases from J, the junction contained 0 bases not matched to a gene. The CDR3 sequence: CASSPPSGRSTDTQYF. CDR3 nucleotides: TGTGCCAGCTCACCACCTAGCGGGAGGAGCACAGATACGCAGTATTTT.